Following are 15 T cell receptor beta chains from one sample sequenced in a study of beta chain features in type 1 diabetes. What was sequenced were expressed TCRB transcripts, since all of the isolated RNA had been reverse transcribed. Profiling relied on immunoSEQ multiplex PCR, and the TCRdb table lists in-frame clones only, not all of them. Of about 250,000 clones listed, 13% to 15% are singletons. The source material was naive CD4+ T cells from blood. The receptors here all came from a woman between 40 and 55 years old in good health.

In this sample, this clone turned up a few times. The chain is built from TRBV6-5 and TRBJ2-7, with a weak D call TRBD1 (8 bases). This CDR3 contains 16 residues. In germline, CDR1 is MNHEY, CDR2 SVGAGI. Trimming left V 0 bases short and J 9 bases short, with 21 bases between. This CDR3 is CASSYSGGTGATMQYF. CDR3 bases: TGTGCCAGCAGTTACTCGGGAGGGACAGGTGCTACGATGCAGTACTTC.

This rearrangement joins TRBV6-5 to TRBJ2-7; D may be TRBD1 (5 bases). Germline-derived CDR1 and CDR2 are MNHEY and SVGAGI. V lost 0 bases to trimming and J lost 0 bases, with 12 bases between them. The CDR3 contains 16 residues. In DNA, the CDR3 is TGTGCCAGCAGTTACTCGACCGACAGAGGCTCCTACGAGCAGTACTTC. As protein: CASSYSTDRGSYEQYF.

The chain recombines TRBV12-5 with TRBJ2-2; D may be TRBD1 (6 bases). The ends were cut back, 6 bases at V and 0 bases at J, with 14 bases in the middle. Germline values: CDR1 LGHNT, CDR2 FRNRAP. The CDR3 covers 16 residues. The CDR3 spells CASGLTGFANTGELFF. The CDR3 DNA is TGTGCTAGTGGATTGACAGGCTTCGCGAACACCGGGGAGCTGTTTTTT.

This clone was detected only a few times. This chain joins TRBV7-8 and TRBJ2-3, with TRBD2 matching 8 bases. This CDR3 has 12 amino acids. Germline assignment: CDR1 SGHVS and CDR2 FQNEAQ. V shed 6 bases, J shed 6 bases, and the junction held 2 bases outside the gene matches. CDR3 DNA: TGTGCCAGCAGGCGGGAGGCGGATACGCAGTATTTT. As protein: CASRREADTQYF.

This clone has at least ten counts. The chain employs TRBV4-3 and TRBJ2-6; D ambiguous. Trimming removed 0 bases from V and 1 base from J, with 7 bases in between. CDR3 length: 16 amino acids. CDR1 is LGHNA and CDR2 is YSLEER in the germline V gene. The CDR3 bases are TGCGCCAGCAGCCAAGATGCGAGGTCTGGGGCCAACGTCCTGACTTTC. Amino acid sequence: CASSQDARSGANVLTF.

Remarks on this clone: One junction end disagrees with the germline gene, perhaps due to a read error. CDR3 DNA: TGCGCCAGCAACTTGTTTCAGGGGGCTGAAGCTTTCTTT. Its translation: CASNLFQGAEAFF. The J gene is TRBJ1-1, the V gene TRBV5-1, with 7 bases lining up with TRBD1. Germline V gives CDR1 SGHRS, CDR2 YFSETQ. This CDR3 has 13 amino acids.

This clone has only a few counts. V gene TRBV9 combines with J gene TRBJ1-6, with D possibly being TRBD1 (6 bases). The length of the CDR3 is 17 residues. V lost 0 bases, J lost 0 bases, and 10 bases lay in between. CDR1 and CDR2 (germline): SGDLS, YYNGEE. Here the CDR3 DNA reads TGTGCCAGCAGCGTAGGACAGGATAGCTCCTATAATTCACCCCTCCACTTT. Translated, it gives CASSVGQDSSYNSPLHF.

This clone occurred a few times. This chain joins TRBV5-5 and TRBJ2-2; the D is unclear. The CDR3 covers 16 residues. Trimming removed 2 bases from V and 2 bases from J, with 13 bases in between. Germline V lookup: CDR1 SGHKS, CDR2 YYEKEE (reference sequence). For the CDR3, the DNA is TGTGCCAGCAGCTTCCTCCGACAAATAAACACCGGGGAGCTGTTTTTT. Translated: CASSFLRQINTGELFF.

The rearrangement uses TRBV19 and TRBJ1-4, with D hard to call. The CDR3 runs to 13 residues. Germline V CDR1 and CDR2: LNHDA, SQIVND (reference sequence). Deletions cut 6 bases from V and 7 bases from J, with 12 bases between. The CDR3 spells CASSQAYGEKLFF. For the CDR3, the DNA is TGTGCCAGTAGCCAGGCTTACGGTGAAAAACTGTTTTTT.

The rearrangement joins TRBV6-5 to TRBJ2-5, with 7 nucleotides matching TRBD2. Unmatched junction bases numbered 3, after V lost 4 bases and J lost 1 base. The germline V gene has CDR1 MNHEY and CDR2 SVGAGI. There are 14 residues in the CDR3. The CDR3 loop is CASSSRGSQETQYF. CDR3 coding DNA: TGTGCCAGCAGTTCGCGGGGGAGCCAAGAGACCCAGTACTTC.

The chain employs TRBV7-2 and TRBJ2-1, with D possibly TRBD2 on 5 matching bases. Deletions cut 3 bases from V and 0 bases from J, with 12 bases between. This CDR3 contains 16 residues. Germline CDR1 is SGHTA and CDR2 is FQGNSA. The CDR3 region has the DNA TGTGCCAGCAGCTTCGCCCGGGGAAGCTCCTACAATGAGCAGTTCTTC. It translates to CASSFARGSSYNEQFF.

The V gene is TRBV6-5, the J gene TRBJ2-2; TRBD2 is a possible D gene (5 bases). With 7 bases removed from V and 4 bases from J, the gap between germline ends came to 13 bases. This CDR3 spans 14 amino acids. Germline V gene sequence: CDR1 MNHEY, CDR2 SVGAGI. The CDR3 DNA follows: TGTGCCAGCACCCCTCGCGGGCCCACCGGGGAGCTGTTTTTT. Translation: CASTPRGPTGELFF.

The chain joins TRBV19 to TRBJ2-7; 7 positions match TRBD1. The V gene end was trimmed by 5 bases and the J gene end by 1 base; junction bases not matched to a gene: 8. The CDR3 is 15 amino acids. Germline loops: CDR1 LNHDA, CDR2 SQIVND (reference sequence). DNA of the CDR3: TGTGCCAGTAGTCGTTCGGGACAGCAGTCCTACGAGCAGTACTTC. Translating gives CASSRSGQQSYEQYF.

CDR3 nucleotides: TGTGCCAGCAGCTCTGGCACAGGGGTGTCGCAGTACTTC. This gives the protein CASSSGTGVSQYF. The chain employs TRBV7-6 and TRBJ2-7, with 7 bases that match TRBD1. This CDR3 has 13 amino acids. Per germline, CDR1 SGHVS and CDR2 FNYEAQ. Germline trimming cut 4 bases from V and 9 bases from J; bases unmatched to any gene: 9.

The DNA of the CDR3 is TGCAGTGCATGGGACAGCTACGAGCAGTACTTC. The encoded protein is CSAWDSYEQYF. The chain uses TRBV20-1 and TRBJ2-7, with TRBD1 matching 7 bases. CDR1 DFQATT and CDR2 SNEGSKA come from the germline V gene (reference sequence). V trimming: 6 bases; J trimming: 3 bases; junction bases outside the gene matches: 2. CDR3 length: 11 amino acids.